This T cell receptor (beta chain) was documented in a study of blood T cell repertoires in COVID-19. About the research overall: Nucleic acid was either cDNA or gDNA, and it came from T cells, B-cell-depleted T cells, or PBMCs.

Repertoires were generated with immunoSEQ multiplex PCR, while TCRdb's copy carries only in-frame clones and drops some. Of 200,000 or so clones in the sample, nearly 85% were seen once. The sequencing input was peripheral blood. This TCR came from a woman aged 25 to 39 with acute or convalescent COVID-19.

The DNA of the CDR3 is TGTGCCAGCAGTTATAGTATCTACACTGAAGCTTTCTTT. Amino acid sequence: CASSYSIYTEAFF. The V gene is TRBV27, the J gene TRBJ1-1; D gene uncertain. Trimming shortened V by 4 bases and J by 3 bases, and 9 bases separated the two germline ends. CDR3 length: 13 residues. CDR1 MNHEY and CDR2 SMNVEV come from the germline V gene (reference sequence).